The 28 T cell receptor beta chains below were found in one sample sequenced in a study of T cell changes during pregnancy in multiple sclerosis. Sequencing was performed with immunoSEQ multiplex PCR; in TCRdb, only in-frame clones are kept and a portion is missing. Altogether 65,000 to 85,000 clones are present, 89% being singletons, with the ten largest covering about 0.9%. Sequences were derived from peripheral blood, sampled in the first trimester of pregnancy. The origin of the receptors is a female donor in good health, enrolled as a control in a pregnancy study.

The rearrangement uses TRBV7-9 and TRBJ2-2; TRBD2 might be the D (6 bases). In germline, CDR1 is SEHNR, CDR2 FQNEAQ (reference sequence). The CDR3 contains 13 residues. The V end lost 5 bases, the J end lost 6 bases, and 10 bases lay between the germline ends. Here the CDR3 reads CASSVGLAGELFF. As DNA, the CDR3 is TGTGCCAGCAGCGTGGGACTTGCCGGGGAGCTGTTTTTT. The full variable domain, completed using reference TRBV7-9 and TRBJ2-2, is DTGVSQNPRHKITKRGQNVTFRCDPISEHNRLYWYRQTLGQGPEFLTYFQNEAQLEKSRLLSDRFSAERPKGSFSTLEIQRTEQGDSAMYLCASSVGLAGELFFGEGSRLTVL.

The J gene is TRBJ1-6, the V gene TRBV4-1; D uncertain. The CDR3 has 18 amino acids. Germline V gene sequence: CDR1 MGHRA, CDR2 YSYEKL. Trimming stripped 0 bases from V and 0 bases from J, with 12 bases between. CDR3 sequence (DNA): TGCGCCAGCAGCCAAGATAGGAGGGAGAGCTCCTATAATTCACCCCTCCACTTT. Encoded protein: CASSQDRRESSYNSPLHF.

The rearrangement joins TRBV2 to TRBJ1-3; 7 positions match TRBD1. Germline V lookup: CDR1 SNHLY, CDR2 FYNNEI. V lost 8 bases and J lost 3; bases outside the gene matches: 22. This CDR3 has 19 residues. Written as DNA, the CDR3 is TGTGCCAGCTATCGTGACAGGGTCGAGATTCCGGGATTTGGAAACACCATATATTTT. The encoded protein is CASYRDRVEIPGFGNTIYF.

The chain joins TRBV5-1 to TRBJ1-1; 7 bases map to TRBD1. After removal of 3 bases from V and 3 bases from J, the junction contained 11 bases not matched to a gene. The CDR3 sequence is 16 residues long. Germline values: CDR1 SGHRS, CDR2 YFSETQ. In DNA form, the CDR3 reads TGCGCCAGCAGCTGGGGACAGCCCCCTCGGGACACTGAAGCTTTCTTT. It specifies CASSWGQPPRDTEAFF.

The chain has TRBV7-2 and TRBJ1-6; 8 nucleotides match TRBD1. This CDR3 is 14 amino acids long. V gave up 2 bases and J gave up 9 bases; unmatched junction bases: 3. Germline V gives CDR1 SGHTA, CDR2 FQGNSA. The CDR3 coding sequence is TGTGCCAGCAGCTTATCCGACAGGGGTTCACCCCTCCACTTT. It translates to CASSLSDRGSPLHF.

The chain combines TRBV19 with TRBJ1-3; maybe TRBD1 (5 bases). The V end was cut by 4 bases, the J end by 0 bases, with 10 bases between. Germline V gives CDR1 LNHDA, CDR2 SQIVND (reference sequence). The CDR3 runs to 15 residues. Written as DNA, the CDR3 is TGTGCCAGTAGTAAACGACAGAGCTCTGGAAACACCATATATTTT. It translates to CASSKRQSSGNTIYF.

This clone was observed a few times. V usage is TRBV6-5 and J usage is TRBJ2-1; D not certain. CDR1 and CDR2 (germline): MNHEY, SVGAGI. The CDR3 contains 12 residues. The V and J ends lost 8 bases and 1 base respectively, with 6 bases between them. CDR3 residues: CASWASYNEQFF. CDR3 in DNA: TGTGCCAGCTGGGCGTCCTACAATGAGCAGTTCTTC.

The rearrangement joins TRBV4-1 to TRBJ2-6, with D uncertain. Looked up from germline, CDR1 is MGHRA and CDR2 is YSYEKL. Trimming took 0 bases from V and 0 from J, leaving 12 bases between them. This CDR3 is built from 18 residues. In DNA, the CDR3 is TGCGCCAGCAGCCAAGAGGGTGACGGGTTCTCTGGGGCCAACGTCCTGACTTTC. It translates to CASSQEGDGFSGANVLTF.

J is TRBJ1-3 and V is TRBV7-9, with 7 bases fitting TRBD1. The CDR3 totals 15 residues. The germline gives CDR1 SEHNR, CDR2 FQNEAQ (reference sequence). Losses at the gene ends were 3 bases for V and 2 bases for J; bases not matched to a gene: 4. The CDR3: CASSFSGTAGNTIYF. Here the CDR3 DNA reads TGTGCCAGCAGCTTCTCAGGGACAGCTGGAAACACCATATATTTT.

The chain has TRBV28 and TRBJ2-1, with TRBD2 identical over 7 bases. The CDR3 totals 14 residues. Germline CDR1 is MDHEN and CDR2 is SYDVKM. Trimming took 8 bases from V and 0 from J; bases not matched to a gene: 4. The CDR3 nucleotides read TGTGCCAGCTTGCGGGAGAACTCCTACAATGAGCAGTTCTTC. Its translation is CASLRENSYNEQFF.

This clone has only one observation. This rearrangement joins TRBV9 to TRBJ2-3; 15 bases map to TRBD2. The CDR3 is made up of 17 amino acids. V shed 4 bases, J shed 7 bases, and the junction held 10 bases outside the gene matches. Germline V gene sequence: CDR1 SGDLS, CDR2 YYNGEE. The CDR3 DNA sequence: TGTGCCAGCAGCCCCGGACTAGCGGGAGGGCCCGTCCATACGCAGTATTTT. The encoded protein is CASSPGLAGGPVHTQYF.

This clone came up once. This chain connects TRBV5-4 to TRBJ2-7; possible D gene TRBD1, 5 bases. The CDR3 loop spans 13 amino acids. The V end was cut by 5 bases, the J end by 0 bases, with 9 bases between. The V gene's germline CDR1 is SGHNT and CDR2 YYREEE (reference sequence). The CDR3 DNA reads as TGTGCCAGCAGTAGGACACACTCCTACGAGCAGTACTTC. Its translation: CASSRTHSYEQYF.

The V call is TRBV11-2, the J call TRBJ2-7, with TRBD1 matching over 7 bases. Per the germline V gene, CDR1 is SGHAT and CDR2 is FQNNGV. The CDR3 length is 14 residues. Trimming took 3 bases from V and 1 from J; bases not matched to a gene: 3. CDR3 DNA sequence: TGTGCCAGCAGCTTGACAGGGAATTCCTACGAGCAGTACTTC. Its translation: CASSLTGNSYEQYF.

This clone came up a few times. The chain recombines TRBV6-6 with TRBJ1-6, with 9 bases identical to TRBD1. Germline V gives CDR1 MNHNY, CDR2 SVGAGI (reference sequence). V shed 4 bases and J 13 bases; nucleotides not matched to a gene: 8. The CDR3 is 14 amino acids. The CDR3 reads CASSFPGTGTPLHF. CDR3 in DNA: TGTGCCAGCAGTTTCCCCGGGACAGGGACGCCCCTCCACTTT.

V gene TRBV27 combines with J gene TRBJ1-2, with TRBD1 matching 7 bases. J gave up 5 bases and V 0 bases, and 6 bases lay outside the gene matches. The CDR3 loop spans 15 amino acids. Germline values: CDR1 MNHEY, CDR2 SMNVEV (reference sequence). CDR3 DNA sequence: TGTGCCAGCAGTTTATCGCAGACAGGGACTTATGGCTACACCTTC. This translates into CASSLSQTGTYGYTF.

The chain recombines TRBV18 with TRBJ1-6; 7 nucleotides match TRBD1. The CDR3 contains 14 residues. V was clipped by 3 bases and J by 9 bases; unmatched bases: 5. Germline V lookup: CDR1 KGHSH, CDR2 LQKENI. In DNA form, the CDR3 reads TGTGCCAGCTCACCGGAAGGGGGCCTTTCACCCCTCCACTTT. Its protein is CASSPEGGLSPLHF.

The chain is built from TRBV4-1 and TRBJ1-2, with D maybe TRBD1 (5 bases). Looked up from germline, CDR1 is MGHRA and CDR2 is YSYEKL. The V end was cut by 0 bases, the J end by 4 bases, with 12 bases between. The CDR3 is 15 residues long. In DNA form, the CDR3 reads TGCGCCAGCAGCCAAGATTCGGGGGGGTTCTATGGCTACACCTTC. Amino acid sequence: CASSQDSGGFYGYTF.

The chain uses TRBV6-5 and TRBJ1-6, with 7 positions matching TRBD1. The germline gives CDR1 MNHEY, CDR2 SVGAGI. This CDR3 is 14 amino acids long. V lost 6 bases and J lost 8; bases outside the gene matches: 7. The CDR3 nucleotides are TGTGCCAGCAGGGTCTCCAGGGGGGATTCACCCCTCCACTTT. Protein sequence: CASRVSRGDSPLHF.

The J gene is TRBJ1-2, the V gene TRBV19; 9 bases agree with TRBD1. CDR3 length: 15 amino acids. The junction had 8 bases not matched to a gene; V was cut back by 5 bases and J by 4 bases. CDR1 is LNHDA and CDR2 is SQIVND in the germline V gene (reference sequence). As DNA, the CDR3 is TGTGCCAGTAGTTCACAGGGGGCGGCGTTCTATGGCTACACCTTC. Protein sequence: CASSSQGAAFYGYTF.

The rearrangement uses TRBV27 and TRBJ1-3; a possible D gene is TRBD1 (6 bases). The CDR3 sequence is 14 residues long. V was cut by 4 bases and J by 2 bases, with 9 bases left in between. From germline, CDR1 is MNHEY and CDR2 SMNVEV (reference sequence). CDR3 bases: TGTGCCAGCAGTTCTACAGGGACTGGAAACACCATATATTTT. Its translation is CASSSTGTGNTIYF.

V usage is TRBV27 and J usage is TRBJ2-1, with a possible D match to TRBD2 (6 bases). V was shortened by 3 bases and J by 0 bases, with 27 bases between the two germline ends. The CDR3 is 21 residues long. The germline gives CDR1 MNHEY, CDR2 SMNVEV (reference sequence). The CDR3 DNA is TGTGCCAGCAGTTTGAGGAGGGCGGTTTGGCGGGACTCGAGCTCCTACAATGAGCAGTTCTTC. Translated: CASSLRRAVWRDSSSYNEQFF.

CDR3 protein: CASSLASGQGNNSPLHF. DNA for the CDR3: TGTGCCAGCAGCTTAGCGAGTGGGCAGGGGAATAATTCACCCCTCCACTTT. The chain uses TRBV7-9 and TRBJ1-6; tentative D call: TRBD1 (6 bases). This CDR3 contains 17 residues. The germline V gene has CDR1 SEHNR and CDR2 FQNEAQ (reference sequence). V lost 0 bases, J lost 5 bases, and 14 bases lay in between.

This clone occurred a few times. DNA of the CDR3: TGTGCCAGCAGGTACGGGGACTTCGGAGATTCACCCCTCCACTTT. Translating gives CASRYGDFGDSPLHF. The genes are TRBV2 and TRBJ1-6; D perhaps matches TRBD1 (5 bases). Germline CDR1 and CDR2: SNHLY and FYNNEI. Deletions cut 6 bases from V and 8 bases from J, with 17 bases between. This CDR3 is 15 amino acids long. The entire variable domain, with the rest obtained from reference TRBV2 and TRBJ1-6, is as follows: EPEVTQTPSHQVTQMGQEVILRCVPISNHLYFYWYRQILGQKVEFLVSFYNNEISEKSEIFDDQFSVERPDGSNFTLKIRSTKLEDSAMYFCASRYGDFGDSPLHFGNGTRLTVT.

The sample holds one count of this clone. The chain combines TRBV12-5 with TRBJ2-7, with a tentative D call TRBD2 (5 bases). This CDR3 spans 14 amino acids. Between the trimmed V and J ends, which lost 5 bases and 2 bases, there was a span of 13 bases. Germline CDR1 LGHNT, CDR2 FRNRAP. For the CDR3, the DNA is TGTGCTAGTGGTCGAGGGTTTGTCGCCTACGAGCAGTACTTC. Translating gives CASGRGFVAYEQYF.

This chain joins TRBV10-3 and TRBJ2-7; 7 nucleotides match TRBD1. The germline CDR1 and CDR2 sequences are ENHRY and SYGVKD. The V gene end was trimmed by 2 bases and the J gene end by 3 bases; junction bases not matched to a gene: 7. This CDR3 spans 15 amino acids. In nucleotides, the CDR3 is TGTGCCATCAGTGAGCCCGGGACAGCAAACTACGAGCAGTACTTC. Its protein product is CAISEPGTANYEQYF.

This rearrangement joins TRBV29-1 to TRBJ1-2, with no clear D. CDR3 length equals 13 residues. CDR1 is SQVTM, CDR2 ANQGSEA, per germline. The V gene lost 7 bases and the J gene lost 0 bases, with 12 bases spanning the gap. In DNA form, the CDR3 reads TGCAGCGGGCGGTCTGATTCTAACTATGGCTACACCTTC. This encodes CSGRSDSNYGYTF.

This rearrangement joins TRBV5-4 to TRBJ2-7; 7 nucleotides match TRBD2. This CDR3 is built from 16 residues. Germline CDR1 reads SGHNT; CDR2 reads YYREEE (reference sequence). V dropped 4 bases and J dropped 0; count of bases not matched to a gene: 10. CDR3 sequence reads: CASSRGGAGNSYEQYF. CDR3 sequence (DNA): TGTGCCAGCAGCCGCGGTGGAGCGGGAAACTCCTACGAGCAGTACTTC.

The gene calls are TRBV5-1 and TRBJ2-5; D is unclear. This CDR3 contains 11 residues. Germline-derived CDR1 and CDR2 are SGHRS and YFSETQ. Trimming left V 3 bases short and J 2 bases short, with 2 bases between. The CDR3 sequence is CASSSQETQYF. In DNA form, the CDR3 reads TGCGCCAGCAGCTCGCAAGAGACCCAGTACTTC.